This passage covers 10 T cell receptor beta chains from one sample sequenced in a study of early T cells in non-severe SARS-CoV-2 infection. MiXCR, applied by TCRdb to the 5' RACE reads, yields one record per CDR3 protein. The sample has some 87,000 distinct CDR3 sequences, over 10% seen once. Sequencing was done on a sample of whole blood. The receptors shown here come from an adult who was a healthcare worker with PCR-confirmed SARS-CoV-2 infection or an uninfected control (not recorded which).

This chain uses TRBV4-2 with TRBJ1-2, with 7 nucleotides matching TRBD1. Germline CDR1 and CDR2: LGHNA and YNFKEQ. J lost 0 bases, V lost 0 bases, and 4 bases had no gene match. This CDR3 spans 16 amino acids. The CDR3 bases are TGTGCCAGCAGCCAAGACGGAGGGGGCACTAACTATGGCTACACCTTC. It is translated as CASSQDGGGTNYGYTF.

The chain links TRBV20-1 to TRBJ1-1; D call uncertain. CDR3 length: 13 amino acids. The V gene lost 2 bases and the J gene lost 0 bases, with 7 bases spanning the gap. The germline CDR1 and CDR2 sequences are DFQATT and SNEGSKA (reference sequence). The CDR3 loop reads CSARTSMNTEAFF. The DNA for the CDR3 is TGCAGTGCTAGAACAAGCATGAACACTGAAGCTTTCTTT.

The CDR3 DNA is TGTGCCAGCAGCTACGGGACCCCGTTTGATGAGCAGTTCTTC. Protein product: CASSYGTPFDEQFF. The chain recombines TRBV9 with TRBJ2-1; tentatively, D is TRBD1 or TRBD2 (5 bases each). The CDR3 is 14 residues long. The germline V and J ends were trimmed by 4 bases and 8 bases, with 16 bases remaining between them. CDR1 and CDR2 from the germline V gene are SGDLS and YYNGEE.

This rearrangement joins TRBV19 to TRBJ2-7; D is unresolved. This CDR3 has 15 amino acids. The germline V and J ends were trimmed by 3 bases and 0 bases, with 12 bases remaining between them. Germline CDR1 reads LNHDA; CDR2 reads SQIVND (reference sequence). The CDR3 loop reads CASSIGSDSSYEQYF. The DNA for the CDR3 is TGTGCCAGTAGTATTGGAAGCGATAGCTCCTACGAGCAGTACTTC.

This chain links TRBV19 with TRBJ2-7; D not certain. The CDR3 sequence is 14 residues long. Trimming stripped 8 bases from V and 13 bases from J, with 27 bases between. From germline, CDR1 is LNHDA and CDR2 SQIVND (reference sequence). The CDR3 bases are TGTGCCAGTCGGGCCCCAGGATTACCGACTCCACACTACTTC. Residues: CASRAPGLPTPHYF.

There are a few counts of this clonotype. The V gene is TRBV4-1, the J gene TRBJ1-2; D is perhaps TRBD1 (5 bases). The germline V gene encodes CDR1 MGHRA and CDR2 YSYEKL. Trimming left V 1 base short and J 3 bases short, with 21 bases between. CDR3 length equals 18 residues. CDR3 in DNA: TGCGCCAGCAGCCAAGGGCAGGGAGATTTATTAGGGCACTATGGCTACACCTTC. This sequence encodes CASSQGQGDLLGHYGYTF.

There are many counts of this clonotype. CDR3 protein: CATSDLDGTGELFF. For the CDR3, the DNA is TGTGCCACCAGTGATTTGGACGGCACCGGGGAGCTGTTTTTT. V gene TRBV24-1 combines with J gene TRBJ2-2; unclear D gene. Between the trimmed V and J ends, which lost 0 bases and 4 bases, there was a span of 5 bases. The CDR3 consists of 14 residues. Germline V lookup: CDR1 KGHDR, CDR2 SFDVKD.

The gene calls are TRBV5-5 and TRBJ2-1; D is unresolved. Trimming removed 3 bases from V and 7 bases from J, with 14 bases in between. The germline V gene encodes CDR1 SGHKS and CDR2 YYEKEE (reference sequence). There are 14 residues in the CDR3. CDR3 nucleotides: TGTGCCAGCAGCTCGATGGACCGGTGGAATGAGCAGTTCTTC. Translation gives CASSSMDRWNEQFF.

For this clonotype: A much larger clonotype is one base distant, so this may be a read error. The gene calls are TRBV20-1 and TRBJ2-1, with no clear D. V dropped 3 bases and J dropped 7 bases, with 4 bases sitting between them. The CDR3 has 10 amino acids. Germline V gene data show CDR1 as DFQATT and CDR2 as SNEGSKA (reference sequence). CDR3 protein: CSARWNEQFF. The CDR3 DNA sequence: TGCAGTGCTAGGTGGAATGAGCAGTTCTTC.

This clonotype showed up just a few times. The V gene is TRBV24-1, the J gene TRBJ2-7; D tentatively reads TRBD1 or TRBD2 (5 bases each). Germline V CDR1 and CDR2: KGHDR, SFDVKD. The CDR3 totals 13 residues. Trimming removed 6 bases from V and 6 bases from J, with 14 bases in between. In DNA form, the CDR3 reads TGTGCCACCAGTCCTTTTGGTGGGGGCGAGCAGTACTTC. Its translation: CATSPFGGGEQYF.